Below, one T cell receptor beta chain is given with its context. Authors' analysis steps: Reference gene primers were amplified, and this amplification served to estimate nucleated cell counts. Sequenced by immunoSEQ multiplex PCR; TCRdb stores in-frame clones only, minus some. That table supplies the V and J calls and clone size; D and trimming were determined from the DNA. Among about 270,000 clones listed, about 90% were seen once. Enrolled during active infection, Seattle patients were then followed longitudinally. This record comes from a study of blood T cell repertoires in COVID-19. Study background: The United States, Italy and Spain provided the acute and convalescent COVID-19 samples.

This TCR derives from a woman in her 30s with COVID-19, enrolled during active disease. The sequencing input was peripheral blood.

The CDR3 DNA sequence: TGTGCCAGCAGTTTTCGCGGGGCGGGGTCAAGCACAGATACGCAGTATTTT. Translation: CASSFRGAGSSTDTQYF. The rearrangement links TRBV28 to TRBJ2-3, with D possibly being TRBD2 (6 bases). The CDR3 extends over 17 amino acids. CDR1 and CDR2 (germline): MDHEN, SYDVKM. V was clipped by 3 bases and J by 0 bases, with 16 bases between them.